Following are 20 T cell receptor beta chains from one sample sequenced in a study of early T cells in non-severe SARS-CoV-2 infection. TCRdb independently ran MiXCR on the 5' RACE reads; one entry per CDR3 protein. The sample lists 86,000 or so distinct CDR3 sequences; roughly 6% were seen once. The sample was whole blood. These receptors were taken from an adult who was a healthcare worker with PCR-confirmed SARS-CoV-2 infection or an uninfected control (not recorded which).

This clonotype was recorded at least ten times. The V and J genes are TRBV5-4 and TRBJ2-5; 11 bases align to TRBD2. Looked up from germline, CDR1 is SGHNT and CDR2 is YYREEE (reference sequence). This CDR3 is 15 amino acids long. The V and J ends lost 4 bases and 4 bases, in that order; junction bases with no gene match: 6. For the CDR3, the DNA is TGTGCCAGCAGCAGGGCCGGGACTAGCGGAGAGACCCAGTACTTC. Encoded protein: CASSRAGTSGETQYF.

Only one count was recorded for this clonotype. The chain combines TRBV20-1 with TRBJ2-2; D is possibly TRBD1 (6 bases). V lost 4 bases to trimming and J lost 9 bases, with 9 bases between them. CDR3 length equals 11 residues. From germline, CDR1 is DFQATT and CDR2 SNEGSKA (reference sequence). The CDR3 DNA reads as TGCAGTGCTACCAGGGGACGGGAGCTGTTTTTT. It specifies CSATRGRELFF.

This clonotype was detected many times. The V gene is TRBV24-1, the J gene TRBJ2-4; D gene unclear. Germline CDR1 and CDR2: KGHDR and SFDVKD. Trimming pared 11 bases from V and 0 bases from J, leaving 19 bases between. The CDR3 extends over 16 amino acids. The CDR3 DNA reads TGTGCCAGCGACCCCTTTAAGACACTAGCCAAAAACATTCAGTACTTC. The encoded protein is CASDPFKTLAKNIQYF.

The sample holds a few counts of this clonotype. The rearrangement links TRBV6-6 to TRBJ1-2, with D unresolved. The V and J ends lost 2 bases and 6 bases respectively, with 10 bases between them. The CDR3 sequence is 13 residues long. Germline V gives CDR1 MNHNY, CDR2 SVGAGI (reference sequence). The CDR3 reads CASSYDSGDGYTF. For the CDR3, the DNA is TGTGCCAGCAGTTACGATTCAGGAGATGGCTACACCTTC.

This rearrangement joins TRBV3-1 to TRBJ2-7; D is uncertain. The CDR3 totals 13 residues. Trimming shortened V by 1 base and J by 1 base, and 5 bases separated the two germline ends. Germline loops: CDR1 LGHDT, CDR2 YNNKEL (reference sequence). The CDR3 sequence: CASSQVVSYEQYF. The CDR3 nucleotides read TGTGCCAGCAGCCAAGTCGTGTCCTACGAGCAGTACTTC.

This clonotype has at least ten counts. One junction end does not reproduce the germline sequence, and a read error may be involved. The chain couples TRBV5-5 to TRBJ2-3; TRBD2 matches at 7 bases. Per the germline V gene, CDR1 is SGHKS and CDR2 is YYEKEE (reference sequence). The CDR3 loop spans 17 amino acids. This CDR3 reads CACSSEPAGLSTDTQYF. CDR3 DNA: TGTGCCTGCAGCTCCGAGCCAGCGGGACTAAGCACAGATACGCAGTATTTT.

In its sample, this clonotype was seen a few times. J is TRBJ2-7 and V is TRBV10-1; TRBD2 aligns across 12 bases. CDR3 size: 16 residues. Germline-derived CDR1 and CDR2 are WNHNN and SYGVQD (reference sequence). V shed 2 bases, J shed 4 bases, and the junction held 6 bases outside the gene matches. CDR3 bases: TGCGCCAGCAGTGAGGCTAGCGGGAGGGCTCATTACGAGCAGTACTTC. It codes for CASSEASGRAHYEQYF.

This clonotype was picked up many times. J is TRBJ2-1 and V is TRBV7-2; TRBD2 matches 8 bases. The CDR3 spans 16 residues. V trimming: 5 bases; J trimming: 7 bases; junction bases outside the gene matches: 13. CDR1 and CDR2 (germline): SGHTA, FQGNSA. The CDR3 region is CASSASTGTRGNEQFF. The CDR3 bases are TGTGCCAGCAGCGCCTCCACCGGGACTAGAGGGAATGAGCAGTTCTTC.

The CDR3 sequence: CASSLVVNYGYTF. The CDR3 nucleotides read TGTGCCAGCAGCTTAGTCGTAAACTATGGCTACACCTTC. The chain joins TRBV7-2 to TRBJ1-2, with no clear D. V gave up 1 base and J gave up 2 bases, with 5 bases separating them. The germline V gene encodes CDR1 SGHTA and CDR2 FQGNSA. The CDR3 runs to 13 residues. Full variable domain (remainder filled in from reference TRBV7-2 and TRBJ1-2): GAGVSQSPSNKVTEKGKDVELRCDPISGHTALYWYRQSLGQGLEFLIYFQGNSAPDKSGLPSDRFSAERTGGSVSTLTIQRTQQEDSAVYLCASSLVVNYGYTFGSGTRLTVV.

This clonotype was picked up a small number of times. The gene calls are TRBV7-8 and TRBJ2-7; D is unresolved. The ends were cut back, 5 bases at V and 6 bases at J, with 11 bases in the middle. Germline CDR1 SGHVS, CDR2 FQNEAQ. This CDR3 is 12 amino acids long. This chain's CDR3 is CASSNRGSEQYF. The CDR3 DNA sequence: TGTGCCAGCAGCAATAGAGGTTCCGAGCAGTACTTC. Filled out from reference TRBV7-8 and TRBJ2-7, the complete variable domain reads GAGVSQSPRYKVAKRGQDVALRCDPISGHVSLFWYQQALGQGPEFLTYFQNEAQLDKSGLPSDRFFAERPEGSVSTLKIQRTQQEDSAVYLCASSNRGSEQYFGPGTRLTVT.

This clonotype appeared many times. J is TRBJ2-7 and V is TRBV7-6, with 14 positions matching TRBD2. CDR1 SGHVS and CDR2 FNYEAQ come from the germline V gene. The CDR3 totals 19 residues. V gave up 1 base and J gave up 2 bases; unmatched junction bases: 10. CDR3 in amino acids: CASSLVGLAGASGTYEQYF. The CDR3 DNA reads TGTGCCAGCAGCTTAGTGGGACTAGCGGGAGCTTCGGGAACCTACGAGCAGTACTTC.

J is TRBJ2-5 and V is TRBV28, with D tentatively TRBD2 (6 bases). The CDR3 runs 15 residues. The germline V gene encodes CDR1 MDHEN and CDR2 SYDVKM. V lost 4 bases to trimming and J lost 4 bases, with 16 bases between them. The CDR3: CASSSGASEGETQYF. CDR3 bases: TGTGCCAGCAGTTCCGGAGCTAGCGAGGGAGAGACCCAGTACTTC. Supplemented by reference TRBV28 and TRBJ2-5, the full variable domain reads DVKVTQSSRYLVKRTGEKVFLECVQDMDHENMFWYRQDPGLGLRLIYFSYDVKMKEKGDIPEGYSVSREKKERFSLILESASTNQTSMYLCASSSGASEGETQYFGPGTRLLVL.

This chain joins TRBV12-3 or TRBV12-4 and TRBJ1-5; D is perhaps TRBD1 (5 bases). The CDR3 sequence is 14 residues long. The germline V and J ends were trimmed by 2 bases and 4 bases, with 9 bases remaining between them. CDR3 sequence reads: CASSLKGSNQPQHF. The CDR3 coding sequence is TGTGCCAGCAGTTTAAAGGGGTCAAATCAGCCCCAGCATTTT.

At least ten counts were recorded for this clonotype. The rearrangement joins TRBV5-4 to TRBJ2-5, with a possible D match to TRBD1 (5 bases). The germline gives CDR1 SGHNT, CDR2 YYREEE (reference sequence). This CDR3 region has 14 residues. V was cut by 4 bases and J by 3 bases, with 13 bases left in between. The DNA for the CDR3 is TGTGCCAGCAGCCCGGACATTCTAAAAGAGACCCAGTACTTC. It is translated as CASSPDILKETQYF.

There are a few counts of this clonotype. V gene TRBV19 combines with J gene TRBJ2-2; no clear D gene. Germline V CDR1 and CDR2: LNHDA, SQIVND (reference sequence). Trimming took off 3 bases at V and 2 bases at J, with 10 bases between the two ends. The CDR3 sequence is 15 residues long. CDR3 nucleotides: TGTGCCAGTAGTATCGGCCAGGCAAACACCGGGGAGCTGTTTTTT. It translates to CASSIGQANTGELFF.

This clonotype has a handful of counts. V gene TRBV12-3 or TRBV12-4 combines with J gene TRBJ2-5, with 7 positions matching TRBD2. V shed 4 bases and J 1 base; nucleotides not matched to a gene: 12. The CDR3 loop spans 17 amino acids. This CDR3 reads CASSSGTTPLLQETQYF. As DNA, the CDR3 is TGTGCCAGCAGTTCCGGGACTACCCCTTTACTCCAAGAGACCCAGTACTTC.

The chain is built from TRBV20-1 and TRBJ1-5; 10 positions agree with TRBD1. V was pared by 4 bases and J by 2 bases, with 5 bases of the junction left unmatched. Germline lookup yields CDR1 DFQATT and CDR2 SNEGSKA (reference sequence). The CDR3 sequence is 15 residues long. CDR3 bases: TGCAGTGCTAAGACAGGGGGCGCGGGCAATCAGCCCCAGCATTTT. Residues: CSAKTGGAGNQPQHF.

This chain links TRBV4-3 with TRBJ2-3, with TRBD2 matching over 10 bases. Germline trimming cut 0 bases from V and 5 bases from J; bases unmatched to any gene: 11. The CDR3 runs to 18 residues. Germline loops: CDR1 LGHNA, CDR2 YSLEER. In nucleotides, the CDR3 is TGCGCCAGCAGCCAAGATGGTGTAAGCGGGAGGGCCCGAGATACGCAGTATTTT. This translates into CASSQDGVSGRARDTQYF.

A few counts support this clonotype. The genes are TRBV29-1 and TRBJ2-7; either TRBD1 or TRBD2 may supply D (5 bases each). V was cut by 2 bases and J by 2 bases, with 13 bases left in between. The CDR3 has 14 amino acids. CDR1 and CDR2 from the germline V gene are SQVTM and ANQGSEA. CDR3 bases: TGCAGCGTTGAAAGTCCGGGACCTACCTACGAGCAGTACTTC. It is translated as CSVESPGPTYEQYF.

This clonotype was found a few times. V gene TRBV6-2 or TRBV6-3 combines with J gene TRBJ2-7; 11 bases match TRBD2. The J segment lost 5 bases and the V segment lost 6 bases, leaving 3 bases of the junction unmatched. CDR1 and CDR2 (germline): MNHEY, SVGEGT. This CDR3 is 13 amino acids long. The CDR3 is CASRLAGAHEQYF. As DNA, the CDR3 is TGTGCCAGCAGACTAGCGGGGGCCCACGAGCAGTACTTC.